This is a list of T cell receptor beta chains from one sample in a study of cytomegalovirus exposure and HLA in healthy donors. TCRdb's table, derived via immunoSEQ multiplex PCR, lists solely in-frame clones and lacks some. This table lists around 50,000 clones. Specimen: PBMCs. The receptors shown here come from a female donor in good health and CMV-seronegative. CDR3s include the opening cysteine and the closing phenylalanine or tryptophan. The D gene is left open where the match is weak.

CASSGRIQQETQYF	TGTGCCAGCAGCGGGAGGATTCAACAAGAGACCCAGTACTTC	-	TRBV7-2	TRBJ2-5
CASSYRGFRNTGELFF	TGTGCCAGCTCGTACAGGGGTTTTAGGAACACCGGGGAGCTGTTTTTT	TRBD1	TRBV5-4	TRBJ2-2
CAWTRAGGAFF	TGTGCCTGGACGAGGGCGGGGGGAGCTTTCTTT	-	TRBV30	TRBJ1-1
CAWSVRGQGYGYTF	TGTGCCTGGAGCGTAAGGGGCCAGGGCTATGGCTACACCTTC	-	TRBV30	TRBJ1-2
CASSYRTDRGTQYF	TGTGCCAGCAGTTATCGTACGGACCGGGGGACCCAGTACTTC	-	TRBV27	TRBJ2-5
CASSKTTGVNTEAFF	TGTGCCAGCAGTAAGACCACAGGGGTCAACACTGAAGCTTTCTTT	TRBD1	TRBV6-5	TRBJ1-1
CASRIQGMGNQPQHF	TGTGCCAGCAGGATACAGGGCATGGGCAATCAGCCCCAGCATTTT	-	TRBV27	TRBJ1-5
CASSAGLETQYF	TGTGCCAGCTCAGCAGGTCTAGAGACCCAGTACTTC	-	TRBV18	TRBJ2-5
CAWRQGSNQPQHF	TGTGCCTGGAGACAGGGTAGTAATCAGCCCCAGCATTTT	-	TRBV30	TRBJ1-5
CASTDISVNYGYTF	TGTGCCAGCACGGACATCTCCGTGAACTATGGCTACACCTTC	-	TRBV6-5	TRBJ1-2
CASRMGGNEQFF	TGTGCCAGCAGGATGGGGGGGAATGAGCAGTTCTTC	TRBD2	TRBV2	TRBJ2-1
CASSQGEFGNQPQHF	TGTGCCAGCAGCCAGGGGGAATTCGGCAATCAGCCCCAGCATTTT	TRBD1	TRBV7-2	TRBJ1-5
CASRTGEGEKLFF	TGTGCCAGCAGGACAGGGGAGGGCGAAAAACTGTTTTTT	TRBD1	TRBV9	TRBJ1-4
CASTGGAGNTIYF	TGTGCCAGCACAGGAGGAGCTGGAAACACCATATATTTT	-	TRBV9	TRBJ1-3
CASSPFLGANEKLFF	TGTGCCAGCAGCCCTTTTCTAGGTGCTAATGAAAAACTGTTTTTT	-	TRBV27	TRBJ1-4
CASSKEGEETQYF	TGTGCCAGCTCGAAGGAAGGGGAAGAGACCCAGTACTTC	-	TRBV18	TRBJ2-5
CSVADLRDYGYTF	TGCAGCGTTGCGGACTTACGAGACTATGGCTACACCTTC	-	TRBV29-1	TRBJ1-2
CASSLTGETEQYF	TGTGCCAGCAGCTTGACAGGGGAAACCGAGCAGTACTTC	TRBD1	TRBV7-2	TRBJ2-7
CASSLAGASTDTQYF	TGCGCCAGCAGCCTAGCGGGGGCCAGCACAGATACGCAGTATTTT	TRBD2	TRBV4-1	TRBJ2-3
CASSLSVQSLTDTQYF	TGCGCCAGCAGCTTAAGCGTCCAGTCGCTCACAGATACGCAGTATTTT	-	TRBV5-1	TRBJ2-3
CAGSPSGRETGELFF	TGTGCCGGGAGTCCTAGCGGGAGGGAGACCGGGGAGCTGTTTTTT	TRBD2	TRBV30	TRBJ2-2
CASSFLGLLNEQFF	TGTGCCAGCAGTTTCCTGGGACTTTTAAATGAGCAGTTCTTC	-	TRBV6-1	TRBJ2-1
CASLGVRNTGELFF	TGTGCCAGCCTCGGGGTGAGGAACACCGGGGAGCTGTTTTTT	-	TRBV11-2	TRBJ2-2
CASSSTGIREKLFF	TGTGCCAGCAGCTCGACAGGGATTAGAGAAAAACTGTTTTTT	TRBD1	TRBV5-6	TRBJ1-4
CASSLRTSGGLWSTDTQYF	TGTGCCAGCAGCCTCCGAACTAGCGGGGGGCTTTGGAGCACAGATACGCAGTATTTT	TRBD2	TRBV7-9	TRBJ2-3
CASSFWTEGETQYF	TGTGCCAGCTCATTTTGGACAGAGGGGGAGACCCAGTACTTC	-	TRBV18	TRBJ2-5
CASSQTQGALYNEQFF	TGCGCCAGCAGCCAAACGCAGGGGGCCCTTTACAATGAGCAGTTCTTC	TRBD1	TRBV4-1	TRBJ2-1
CASSAPSADTQYF	TGTGCCAGCAGCGCCCCATCGGCAGATACGCAGTATTTT	-	TRBV25-1	TRBJ2-3
CAISERTGSNQPQHF	TGTGCCATCAGTGAGAGGACAGGGAGCAATCAGCCCCAGCATTTT	TRBD1	TRBV10-3	TRBJ1-5
CASSQQGAREKLFF	TGTGCCAGCAGCCAACAGGGGGCCCGTGAAAAACTGTTTTTT	TRBD1	TRBV6-6	TRBJ1-4
CAGLDPPYNEQFF	TGTGCCGGACTCGACCCCCCCTACAATGAGCAGTTCTTC	-	TRBV7-8	TRBJ2-1
CSLEQGTDTQYF	TGCAGCCTTGAACAGGGCACAGATACGCAGTATTTT	-	TRBV29-1	TRBJ2-3
CASSRVDRDNEQYF	TGCGCCAGCAGCCGCGTGGACAGGGACAACGAGCAGTACTTC	TRBD1	TRBV5-1	TRBJ2-7
CASSVDRMNTEAFF	TGTGCCAGCAGCGTAGACAGAATGAACACTGAAGCTTTCTTT	-	TRBV9	TRBJ1-1
CASSMVAGVYEQYF	TGTGCCAGTAGTATGGTGGCAGGGGTCTACGAGCAGTACTTC	-	TRBV19	TRBJ2-7
CAWAGEVNSPLHF	TGTGCCTGGGCGGGGGAAGTCAATTCACCCCTCCACTTT	-	TRBV30	TRBJ1-6
CASSGREDYEQYF	TGTGCTAGTTCGGGACGGGAGGACTACGAGCAGTACTTC	TRBD2	TRBV27	TRBJ2-7
CASLLTGASTDTQYF	TGCGCCAGCCTATTGACGGGAGCTAGCACAGATACGCAGTATTTT	-	TRBV5-1	TRBJ2-3
CASSLQGTGNYGYTF	TGTGCCAGCAGTTTGCAGGGGACAGGCAACTATGGCTACACCTTC	TRBD1	TRBV27	TRBJ1-2
CASSIVPGTHRGQYF	TGTGCCAGTAGTATAGTTCCCGGGACTCACCGGGGGCAGTATTTT	-	TRBV19	TRBJ2-3
CASSYLGQGNYGYTF	TGTGCCAGCAGTTACCTAGGACAGGGAAACTATGGCTACACCTTC	TRBD1	TRBV6-6	TRBJ1-2
CASRTTGYSYGYTF	TGTGCCAGCAGGACGACAGGGTATTCCTATGGCTACACCTTC	TRBD1	TRBV2	TRBJ1-2
CASTRTFSGSNTGELFF	TGTGCCAGCACCAGAACCTTCAGCGGGAGTAACACCGGGGAGCTGTTTTTT	TRBD2	TRBV9	TRBJ2-2
CASSQKGQGARADTQYF	TGCGCCAGCAGCCAAAAGGGACAGGGGGCGCGAGCAGATACGCAGTATTTT	TRBD1	TRBV4-1	TRBJ2-3
CAWSSNARGAFF	TGTGCCTGGAGCTCGAATGCCCGAGGAGCTTTCTTT	-	TRBV30	TRBJ1-1
CASSLEAGNYGYTF	TGTGCCAGCAGCTTAGAGGCAGGGAACTATGGCTACACCTTC	-	TRBV7-2	TRBJ1-2
CASSSFSYEQYF	TGTGCCAGCAGTTCGTTCTCCTACGAGCAGTACTTC	-	TRBV6-6	TRBJ2-7
CSGTGGTGEDFF	TGCAGCGGTACAGGGGGCACGGGTGAAGATTTCTTT	TRBD1	TRBV29-1	TRBJ1-1
CASSQVGADRGYTF	TGCGCCAGCAGCCAAGTTGGGGCGGATCGCGGCTACACCTTC	-	TRBV4-1	TRBJ1-2
CASSLVGQGSPLHF	TGTGCCAGCAGCCTAGTGGGACAGGGGTCACCCCTCCACTTT	TRBD1	TRBV5-6	TRBJ1-6
CASSFAGNEQFF	TGTGCCAGCAGCTTTGCGGGGAATGAGCAGTTCTTC	-	TRBV5-6	TRBJ2-1
CASSKDRGQNQPQHF	TGTGCCAGCAGCAAGGACAGGGGCCAAAATCAGCCCCAGCATTTT	TRBD1	TRBV5-4	TRBJ1-5
CAWESERGNTEAFF	TGTGCCTGGGAAAGCGAAAGGGGGAACACTGAAGCTTTCTTT	-	TRBV30	TRBJ1-1
CASTRWDRGPVSGELFF	TGTGCCAGCACCCGTTGGGACAGGGGGCCTGTGTCCGGGGAGCTGTTTTTT	TRBD1	TRBV27	TRBJ2-2
CASSLTAGYEQYF	TGTGCCAGCAGCTTGACGGCAGGGTACGAGCAGTACTTC	-	TRBV5-6	TRBJ2-7
CSGGGYNEQFF	TGCAGCGGGGGGGGGTACAATGAGCAGTTCTTC	TRBD2	TRBV29-1	TRBJ2-1
CASSVVSGGAAETQYF	TGTGCCAGCAGCGTAGTTAGCGGGGGGGCCGCGGAGACCCAGTACTTC	TRBD2	TRBV9	TRBJ2-5
CASSGEGTEAFF	TGTGCCAGCTCCGGTGAGGGCACTGAAGCTTTCTTT	-	TRBV6-6	TRBJ1-1
CASSARTSGRSYPYEQYF	TGTGCCAGTAGCGCGCGGACTAGCGGGAGAAGTTACCCCTACGAGCAGTACTTC	TRBD2	TRBV19	TRBJ2-7
CASSLGGLNQPQHF	TGTGCCAGCAGTTTAGGAGGGTTGAATCAGCCCCAGCATTTT	-	TRBV27	TRBJ1-5